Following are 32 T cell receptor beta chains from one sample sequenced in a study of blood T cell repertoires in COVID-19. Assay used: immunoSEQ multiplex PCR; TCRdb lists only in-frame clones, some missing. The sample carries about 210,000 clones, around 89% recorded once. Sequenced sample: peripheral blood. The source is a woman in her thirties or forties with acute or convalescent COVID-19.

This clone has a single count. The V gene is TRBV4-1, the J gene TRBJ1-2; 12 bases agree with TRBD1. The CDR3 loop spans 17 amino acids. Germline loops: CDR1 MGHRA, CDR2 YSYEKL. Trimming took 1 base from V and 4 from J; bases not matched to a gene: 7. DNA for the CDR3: TGCGCCAGCAGCCAAGGAGGGGGGACAGGGGGCCTCTATGGCTACACCTTC. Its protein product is CASSQGGGTGGLYGYTF.

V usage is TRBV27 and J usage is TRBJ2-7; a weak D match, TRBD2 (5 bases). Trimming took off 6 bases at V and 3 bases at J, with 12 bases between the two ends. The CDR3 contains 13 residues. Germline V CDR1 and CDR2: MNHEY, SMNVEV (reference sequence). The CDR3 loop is CASSPGGFYEQYV. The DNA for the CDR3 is TGTGCCAGCAGCCCCGGCGGGTTCTACGAGCAGTACGTC.

CDR3 in amino acids: CASSVAQGGDYNEQFF. CDR3 nucleotide sequence: TGCGCCAGCAGTGTGGCTCAAGGGGGCGATTACAATGAGCAGTTCTTC. This chain uses TRBV5-1 with TRBJ2-1; 7 bases map to TRBD1. V lost 5 bases and J lost 4; bases outside the gene matches: 12. The CDR3 runs to 16 residues. Germline loops: CDR1 SGHRS, CDR2 YFSETQ.

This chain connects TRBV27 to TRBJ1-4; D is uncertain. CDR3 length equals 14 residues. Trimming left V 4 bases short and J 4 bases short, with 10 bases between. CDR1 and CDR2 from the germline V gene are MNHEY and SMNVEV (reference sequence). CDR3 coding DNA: TGTGCCAGCAGTTCGGAGGTAGGTAATGAAAAACTGTTTTTT. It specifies CASSSEVGNEKLFF. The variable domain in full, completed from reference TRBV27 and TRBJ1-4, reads EAQVTQNPRYLITVTGKKLTVTCSQNMNHEYMSWYRQDPGLGLRQIYYSMNVEVTDKGDVPEGYKVSRKEKRNFPLILESPSPNQTSLYFCASSSEVGNEKLFFGSGTQLSVL.

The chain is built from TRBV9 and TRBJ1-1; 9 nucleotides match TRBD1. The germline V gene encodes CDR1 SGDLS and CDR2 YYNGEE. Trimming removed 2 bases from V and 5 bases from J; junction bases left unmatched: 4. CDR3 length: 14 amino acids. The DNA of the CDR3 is TGTGCCAGCAGCGTGGGGACAGGGAGGACTGAAGCTTTCTTT. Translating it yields CASSVGTGRTEAFF.

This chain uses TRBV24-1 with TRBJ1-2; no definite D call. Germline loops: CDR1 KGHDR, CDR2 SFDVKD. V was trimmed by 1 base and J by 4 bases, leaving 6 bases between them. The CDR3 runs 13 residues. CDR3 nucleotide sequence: TGTGCCACCAGTGATTTTAGCAGCTATGGCTACACCTTC. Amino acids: CATSDFSSYGYTF.

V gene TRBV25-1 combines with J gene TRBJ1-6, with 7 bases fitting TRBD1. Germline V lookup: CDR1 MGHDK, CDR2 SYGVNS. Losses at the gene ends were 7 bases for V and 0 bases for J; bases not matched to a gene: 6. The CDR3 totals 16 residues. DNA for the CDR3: TGTGCCAGCAATCCACAGGGGAGCTCCTATAATTCACCCCTCCACTTT. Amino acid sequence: CASNPQGSSYNSPLHF.

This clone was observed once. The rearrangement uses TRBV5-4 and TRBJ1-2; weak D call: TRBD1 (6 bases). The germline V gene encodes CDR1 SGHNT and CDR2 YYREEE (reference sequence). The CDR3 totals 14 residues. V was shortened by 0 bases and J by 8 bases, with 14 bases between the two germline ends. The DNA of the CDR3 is TGTGCCAGCAGCTTGGGATTACAGGGAGTCGGCTACACCTTC. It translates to CASSLGLQGVGYTF.

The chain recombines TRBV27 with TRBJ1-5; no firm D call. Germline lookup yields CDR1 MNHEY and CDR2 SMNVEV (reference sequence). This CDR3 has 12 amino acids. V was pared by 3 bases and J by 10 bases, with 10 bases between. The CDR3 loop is CASSFPGSPQHF. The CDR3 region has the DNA TGTGCCAGCAGTTTTCCCGGGAGCCCCCAGCATTTT.

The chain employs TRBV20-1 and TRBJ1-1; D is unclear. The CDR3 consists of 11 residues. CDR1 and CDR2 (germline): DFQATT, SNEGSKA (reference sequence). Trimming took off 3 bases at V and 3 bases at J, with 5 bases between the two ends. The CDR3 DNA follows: TGCAGTGCTAGCGGGTACACTGAAGCTTTCTTT. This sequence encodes CSASGYTEAFF.

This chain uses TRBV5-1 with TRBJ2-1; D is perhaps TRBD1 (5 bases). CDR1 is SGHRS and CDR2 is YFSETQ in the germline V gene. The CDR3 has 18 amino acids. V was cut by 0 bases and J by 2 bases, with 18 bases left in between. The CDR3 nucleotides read TGCGCCAGCAGCTTGGCAGGGAATGGGATGGGAACCTACAATGAGCAGTTCTTC. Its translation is CASSLAGNGMGTYNEQFF. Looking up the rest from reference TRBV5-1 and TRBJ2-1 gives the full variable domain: KAGVTQTPRYLIKTRGQQVTLSCSPISGHRSVSWYQQTPGQGLQFLFEYFSETQRNKGNFPGRFSGRQFSNSRSEMNVSTLELGDSALYLCASSLAGNGMGTYNEQFFGPGTRLTVL.

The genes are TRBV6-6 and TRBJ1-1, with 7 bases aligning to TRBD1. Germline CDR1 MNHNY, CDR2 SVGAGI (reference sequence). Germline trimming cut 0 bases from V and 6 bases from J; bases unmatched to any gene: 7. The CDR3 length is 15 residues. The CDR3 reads CASSYSTGYLPEAFF. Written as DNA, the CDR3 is TGTGCCAGCAGTTACTCGACAGGGTATTTGCCTGAAGCTTTCTTT.

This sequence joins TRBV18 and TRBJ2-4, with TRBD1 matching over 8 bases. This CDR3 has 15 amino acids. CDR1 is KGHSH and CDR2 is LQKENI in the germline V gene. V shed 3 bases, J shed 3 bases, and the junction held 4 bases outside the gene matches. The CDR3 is CASSPQGAGKNIQYF. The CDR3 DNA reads TGTGCCAGCTCACCCCAGGGGGCCGGCAAAAACATTCAGTACTTC.

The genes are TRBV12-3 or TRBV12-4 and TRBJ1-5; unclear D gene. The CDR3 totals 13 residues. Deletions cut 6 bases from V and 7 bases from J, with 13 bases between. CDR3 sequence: CASSRAGGQPQHF. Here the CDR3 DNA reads TGTGCCAGCAGCCGCGCGGGAGGCCAGCCCCAGCATTTT.

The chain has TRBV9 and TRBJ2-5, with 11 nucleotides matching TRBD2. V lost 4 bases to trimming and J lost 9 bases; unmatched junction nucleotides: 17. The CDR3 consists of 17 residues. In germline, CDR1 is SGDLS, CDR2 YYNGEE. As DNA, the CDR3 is TGTGCCAGCAGCCCCGGGCTAGCGGGGGGCTATAGGGGGGCCCAGTACTTC. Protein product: CASSPGLAGGYRGAQYF.

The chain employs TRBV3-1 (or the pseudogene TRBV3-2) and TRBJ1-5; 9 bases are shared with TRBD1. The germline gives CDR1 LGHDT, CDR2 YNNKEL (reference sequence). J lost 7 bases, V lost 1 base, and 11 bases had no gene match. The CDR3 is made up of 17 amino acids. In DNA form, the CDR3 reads TGTGCCAGCAGCCAAGCGACTACAGGGGGCAGGTGGCAGCCCCAGCATTTT. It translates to CASSQATTGGRWQPQHF.

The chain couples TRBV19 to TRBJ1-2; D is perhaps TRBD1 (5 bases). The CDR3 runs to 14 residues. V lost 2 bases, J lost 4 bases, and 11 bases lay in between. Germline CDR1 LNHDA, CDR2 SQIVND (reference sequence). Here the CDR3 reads CASSISRGTYGYTF. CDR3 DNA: TGTGCCAGTAGTATAAGTCGGGGGACCTATGGCTACACCTTC. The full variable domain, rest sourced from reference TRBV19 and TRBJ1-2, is DGGITQSPKYLFRKEGQNVTLSCEQNLNHDAMYWYRQDPGQGLRLIYYSQIVNDFQKGDIAEGYSVSREKKESFPLTVTSAQKNPTAFYLCASSISRGTYGYTFGSGTRLTVV.

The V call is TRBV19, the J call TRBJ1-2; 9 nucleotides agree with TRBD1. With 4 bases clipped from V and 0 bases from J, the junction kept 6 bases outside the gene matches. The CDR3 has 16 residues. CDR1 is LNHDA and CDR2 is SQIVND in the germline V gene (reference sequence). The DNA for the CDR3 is TGTGCCAGTAGTACCTCGGGACAGGGCCCTAACTATGGCTACACCTTC. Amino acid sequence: CASSTSGQGPNYGYTF.

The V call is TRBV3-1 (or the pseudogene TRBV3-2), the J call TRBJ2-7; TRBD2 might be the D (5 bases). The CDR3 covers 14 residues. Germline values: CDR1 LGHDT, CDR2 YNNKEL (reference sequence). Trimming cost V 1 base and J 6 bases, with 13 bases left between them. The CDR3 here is CASSQGGSAGEQYV. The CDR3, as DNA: TGTGCCAGCAGCCAAGGGGGTAGCGCAGGCGAGCAGTACGTC.

In DNA, the CDR3 is TGTGCCAGTAGTCCCCCCGAAGGGGGCAATCAGCCCCAGCATTTT. Translating it yields CASSPPEGGNQPQHF. The chain recombines TRBV19 with TRBJ1-5; D may be TRBD1 (5 bases). Between the trimmed V and J ends, which lost 5 bases and 2 bases, there was a span of 13 bases. This CDR3 comprises 15 residues. Germline values: CDR1 LNHDA, CDR2 SQIVND (reference sequence).

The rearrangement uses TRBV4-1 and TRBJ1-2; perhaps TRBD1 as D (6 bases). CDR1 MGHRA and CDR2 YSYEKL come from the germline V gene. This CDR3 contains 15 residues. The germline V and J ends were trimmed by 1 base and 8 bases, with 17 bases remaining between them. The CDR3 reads CASSQVQGSLRGYTF. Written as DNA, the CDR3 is TGCGCCAGCAGCCAAGTACAGGGTTCGTTGCGGGGCTACACCTTC.

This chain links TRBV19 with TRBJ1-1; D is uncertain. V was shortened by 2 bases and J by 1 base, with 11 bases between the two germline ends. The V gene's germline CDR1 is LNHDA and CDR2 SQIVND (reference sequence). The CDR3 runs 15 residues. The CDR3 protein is CASSIPPRGNTEAFF. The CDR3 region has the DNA TGTGCCAGTAGTATACCCCCGCGGGGGAACACTGAAGCTTTCTTT.

CDR3 DNA: TGTGCCAGCAGTTTAATGGAGGGGCTTAAAAACATTCAGTACTTC. The encoded protein is CASSLMEGLKNIQYF. This sequence joins TRBV6-5 and TRBJ2-4, with D tentatively TRBD2 (6 bases). The CDR3 has 15 residues. Trimming stripped 4 bases from V and 4 bases from J, with 14 bases between. Germline V gene lookup returns CDR1 MNHEY and CDR2 SVGAGI.

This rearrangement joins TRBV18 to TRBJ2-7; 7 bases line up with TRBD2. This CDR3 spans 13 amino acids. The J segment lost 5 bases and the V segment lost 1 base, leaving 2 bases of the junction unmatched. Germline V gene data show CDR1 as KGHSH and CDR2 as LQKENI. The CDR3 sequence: CASSPQGRDEQYV. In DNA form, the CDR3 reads TGTGCCAGCTCACCACAGGGGAGGGACGAGCAGTACGTC.

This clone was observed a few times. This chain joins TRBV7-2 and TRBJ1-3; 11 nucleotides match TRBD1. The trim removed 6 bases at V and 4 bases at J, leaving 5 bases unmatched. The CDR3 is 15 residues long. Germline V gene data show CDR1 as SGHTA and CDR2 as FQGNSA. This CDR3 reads CASSGQGARGNTIYF. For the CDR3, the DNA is TGTGCCAGCAGTGGACAGGGGGCGCGAGGAAACACCATATATTTT.

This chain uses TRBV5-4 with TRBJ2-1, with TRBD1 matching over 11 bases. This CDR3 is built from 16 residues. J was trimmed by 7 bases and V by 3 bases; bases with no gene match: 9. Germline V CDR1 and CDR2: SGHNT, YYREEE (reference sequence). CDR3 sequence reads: CASSYEPGQGGNEQFF. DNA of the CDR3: TGTGCCAGCAGCTATGAACCGGGACAGGGGGGGAATGAGCAGTTCTTC.

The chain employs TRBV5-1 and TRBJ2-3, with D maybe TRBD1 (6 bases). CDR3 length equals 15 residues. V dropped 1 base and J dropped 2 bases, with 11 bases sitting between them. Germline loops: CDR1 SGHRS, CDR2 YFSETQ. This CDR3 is CASSLLGALTDTQYF. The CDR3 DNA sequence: TGCGCCAGCAGCTTGTTGGGGGCCCTCACAGATACGCAGTATTTT.

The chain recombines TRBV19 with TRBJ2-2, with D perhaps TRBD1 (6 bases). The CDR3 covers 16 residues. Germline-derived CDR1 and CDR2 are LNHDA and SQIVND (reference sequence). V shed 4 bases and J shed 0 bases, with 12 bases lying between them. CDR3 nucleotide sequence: TGTGCCAGTAGTACCTCCGGGACAACGAACACCGGGGAGCTGTTTTTT. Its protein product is CASSTSGTTNTGELFF.

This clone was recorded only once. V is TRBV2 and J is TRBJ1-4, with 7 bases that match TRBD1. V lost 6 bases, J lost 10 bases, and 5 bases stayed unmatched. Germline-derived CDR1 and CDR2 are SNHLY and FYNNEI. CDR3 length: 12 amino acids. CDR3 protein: CASSGTGVKLFF. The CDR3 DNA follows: TGTGCCAGCAGCGGTACAGGGGTAAAACTGTTTTTT.

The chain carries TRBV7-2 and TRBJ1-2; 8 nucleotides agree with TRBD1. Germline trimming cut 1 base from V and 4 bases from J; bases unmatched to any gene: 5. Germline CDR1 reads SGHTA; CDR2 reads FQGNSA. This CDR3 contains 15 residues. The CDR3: CASSLDPGTGYGYTF. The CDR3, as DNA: TGTGCCAGCAGCTTAGACCCGGGGACAGGCTATGGCTACACCTTC.

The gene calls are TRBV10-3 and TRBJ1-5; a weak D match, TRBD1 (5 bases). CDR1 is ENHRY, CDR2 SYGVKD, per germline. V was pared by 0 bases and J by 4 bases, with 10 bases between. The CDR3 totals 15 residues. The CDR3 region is CAISESTAGNQPQHF. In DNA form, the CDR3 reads TGTGCCATCAGTGAGTCGACAGCGGGGAATCAGCCCCAGCATTTT.

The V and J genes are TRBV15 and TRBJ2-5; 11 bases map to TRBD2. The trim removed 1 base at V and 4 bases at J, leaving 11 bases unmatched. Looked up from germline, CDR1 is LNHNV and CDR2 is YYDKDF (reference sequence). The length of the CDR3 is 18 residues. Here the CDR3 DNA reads TGTGCCACCAGCAGAGTATTAATAGCGGGGGGGCCTTTAGAGACCCAGTACTTC. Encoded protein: CATSRVLIAGGPLETQYF.